A single T cell receptor (beta chain) is shown here with its context. The data belong to a study of blood T cell repertoires in COVID-19. Study in general: Both acute and convalescent COVID-19 samples were obtained from the United States, Italy and Spain. T cells, B-cell-depleted T cells, or PBMCs provided the cDNA or gDNA that served as material.

As processed by the authors: Reference gene primer amplification in the assay estimated nucleated cell counts. Some clones are missing from TCRdb's copy, which holds only in-frame ones; the method was immunoSEQ multiplex PCR. That table gives V, J and clone size, and the DNA gave D and trimming. The profile shows more than 110,000 clones, about 83% of them singletons. This CDR3 comprises 15 residues. The trim removed 3 bases at V and 4 bases at J, leaving 4 bases unmatched. Germline V gene sequence: CDR1 SGHTA, CDR2 FQGNSA. This TCR derives from a woman in her forties with acute or convalescent COVID-19. Sequencing was performed on peripheral blood. V is TRBV7-2 and J is TRBJ2-2; 8 positions match TRBD1. The DNA for the CDR3 is TGTGCCAGCAGCTTCGCAGGGGGCATCACCGGGGAGCTGTTTTTT. Translation: CASSFAGGITGELFF.